This is a list of T cell receptor beta chains from one sample in a study of identical twins. TCRdb analysed the 5' RACE reads with MiXCR anew, one entry per CDR3 protein. This table has hundreds of thousands of distinct CDR3 sequences, 20% to 25% appearing once. This sample was also put to use in a study of T cells expressing NK-cell markers.

Sequencing was carried out using PBMCs. The receptor set was obtained from a woman between 18 and 30 years old in good health. CDR3s include the opening cysteine and the closing phenylalanine or tryptophan. D genes are given only for firm matches. Rows may omit the clone size; those that give it use once, few, many or a size class.

TRBD2 | NA | TRBJ2-5 | TRBV20-1 | CSADGTSTPGGETQYF | TGCAGTGCCGACGGGACTAGCACACCGGGGGGAGAGACCCAGTACTTC
TRBD2 | NA | TRBJ2-3 | TRBV9 | CASSGSGLDTDTQYF | TGTGCCAGCAGCGGATCGGGACTAGATACAGATACGCAGTATTTT
TRBD2 | NA | TRBJ2-5 | TRBV11-2 | CASSPGGPGEETQYF | TGTGCCAGCAGCCCGGGAGGGCCGGGGGAAGAGACCCAGTACTTC
NA | few | TRBJ2-3 | TRBV3-1 | CASSQELISDTQYF | TGTGCCAGCAGCCAAGAACTGATCTCGGATACGCAGTATTTT
NA | many | TRBJ1-3 | TRBV20-1 | CSARLYGGQLSGNTIYF | TGCAGTGCTAGACTGTACGGGGGGCAACTCTCTGGAAACACCATATATTTT
TRBD2 | few | TRBJ2-3 | TRBV12-3/TRBV12-4 | CASISGRAVDTQYF | TGTGCCAGCATTAGCGGGAGGGCGGTAGATACGCAGTATTTT
TRBD2 | NA | TRBJ2-7 | TRBV4-3 | CASSQEAGNEQYF | TGCGCCAGCAGCCAAGAAGCGGGGAACGAGCAGTACTTC
TRBD2 | few | TRBJ2-7 | TRBV20-1 | CSARALAGDYEQYF | TGCAGTGCTAGAGCGCTAGCGGGAGACTACGAGCAGTACTTC
TRBD1 | NA | TRBJ2-7 | TRBV27 | CASSLGQGGNEQYF | TGTGCCAGCAGCTTAGGACAGGGTGGAAACGAGCAGTACTTC
NA | few | TRBJ1-1 | TRBV6-2/TRBV6-3 | CASSKTGGRTEAFF | TGTGCCAGCAGCAAGACAGGAGGGCGCACTGAAGCTTTCTTT